This T cell receptor beta chain was found in a study of T cells in Graves' hyperthyroidism and ophthalmopathy. Each diagnosis drew on symptoms, thyroxine, TRAb, thyroid ultrasound and orbital computed tomography findings. Researchers amplified the TCR beta CDR3 regions from RNA transcripts. Initially, a first-round RT-PCR of the TCR CDR3 employed the HTBI primer set. TCRdb reanalysed the multiplex PCR reads using MiXCR and keeps one entry per CDR3 protein. In the table there are about 410,000 distinct CDR3 sequences, 14% to 15% of which are singletons. Germline assignment: CDR1 SGHDT and CDR2 YYEEEE. The CDR3 contains 13 residues. With 0 bases removed from V and 5 bases from J, the gap between germline ends came to 9 bases.

The chain couples TRBV5-6 to TRBJ2-7, with D hard to call. Sequencing was carried out using blood. The clonotype was recovered from a man between 18 and 29 years old with Graves' ophthalmopathy. CDR3 amino acids: CASSLAGFHEQYF. The CDR3 DNA is TGTGCCAGCAGCTTGGCCGGGTTCCACGAGCAGTACTTC.